Included here is one T cell receptor (beta chain) sequence, with context. At least ten counts were recorded for this clonotype. Its antigen target is currently unknown. Base-call qualities are not available, and no considerably larger clone is one nucleotide away. What this sample's time point label stands for: patch test 2, 6 weeks after DPC sensitization. Sample treatment or condition, as interpreted from the label and publication: therapeutic diphenylcyclopropenone sensitization with weekly scalp DPC. At every patch-test visit, the blood draw took place before the patch test was put on. Eligible patients were aged 18 to 70, diagnosed with alopecia, deemed suitable for DPC therapy, and excluded if pregnant. Total RNA was isolated from unfractionated whole blood collected in Tempus Blood RNA tubes. This record comes from a study of human T cells and chemical hapten exposure (dated by TCRdb to about 2021). In terms of the full investigation: For sensitization, 2% DPC in acetone was applied to an approximately 2 cm by approximately 2 cm area of upper inner arm skin. Patients additionally received weekly therapeutic DPC doses to the scalp throughout the approximately 24-week study period. Patch testing was done on the upper back using Finn chambers containing 0.01% DPC, and results were scored after 6 days according to International Contact Dermatitis Research Group standards. Alopecia areata with under or over 50% scalp involvement, alopecia totalis and alopecia universalis were represented in the patient cohort, which was mostly female. Libraries were pooled for sequencing, and variation in per-sample TCR yields was attributed mainly to small differences in library volumes within the pool. In alopecia patients, the study followed how the peripheral blood TCR repertoire changed in vivo over primary and secondary sensitization to diphenylcyclopropenone (DPC), a hapten. Blood was sampled from patients pre-sensitization (week 0) and at 2, 6 and about 24 weeks after DPC sensitization. Blood for TCR sequencing was provided by twenty-nine alopecia patients at one to four time points (pre-sensitization, 2, 6 and 24 weeks). Results the study describes overall, beyond this receptor: Repeated subsampling changed both the strength of the expansion versus patch-test correlation and the threshold at which that correlation became significant. Compared with pre-sensitization or healthy control sets, expanded TCRs formed significantly more large CDR3 similarity clusters, which is consistent with antigen-driven responses. DPC sensitization did not change the number of TCRs with a frequency above 1 in 1000, and there was no evidence of changes in global repertoire structure. Patch test score was positively correlated with the number of PT1 expanded TCRs, with significance at thresholds 8, 16 and 32 but not at 4. Because every patient had alopecia, a presumed autoimmune disease, the patients' immune response might differ from that of healthy individuals.

Preparation of the library involved RACE. Sequencing took place on a NextSeq 500. Library preparation attached unique molecular identifiers to individual cDNA molecules for quantitative, reproducible TCR counting. Each blood RNA sample was used to sequence both TCR alpha and TCR beta chains. On the authors' methods: A median of roughly 99,000 TCRs per sample was observed, with a range of about 20,000 to 750,000. V, J and CDR3 annotation of the TCR reads was performed with the Decombinator software suite. For PS versus PT1 abundance plots, all samples were subsampled to the same number of TCRs (28,000). Expanded TCRs were defined as absent before sensitization and observed at least eight times at the 2-week time point. The public sequencing data were trimmed at Q25 with fastp and processed into clonotypes with MiXCR by TCRdb, which kept only in-frame beta chains. Entries that share a CDR3 protein sequence are merged under the most common genes and DNA. Clone size and V and J calls follow TCRdb, not the original study. The table for this sample lists approximately 80,000 distinct CDR3 sequences; 8.5% to 12% of them were counted only once. The ten largest clones add up to roughly 5% of the sample.

Per the germline V gene, KGHSH is the CDR1 and LQKENI is the CDR2. V lost 3 bases and J lost 2 bases; the stretch between them is 15 bases long. Measured from the cysteine to the phenylalanine, the CDR3 is 16 residues long. The read is trimmed to its CDR3 DNA, 48 bases read in frame from base 1. Sequenced here: whole blood, sampled in connection with sensitization to the hapten diphenylcyclopropenone (DPC). This TCR derives from a woman aged 50 to 60 with alopecia areata. Some clones in this sample may be carry-over from other donors' samples. The rearrangement combines TRBV18 with TRBJ2-3, with the D segment identity uncertain. The CDR3 here reads CASSPKRTGSTDTQYF. At the DNA level, the sequence is TGTGCCAGCTCACCTAAACGGACCGGGTCCACAGATACGCAGTATTTT.